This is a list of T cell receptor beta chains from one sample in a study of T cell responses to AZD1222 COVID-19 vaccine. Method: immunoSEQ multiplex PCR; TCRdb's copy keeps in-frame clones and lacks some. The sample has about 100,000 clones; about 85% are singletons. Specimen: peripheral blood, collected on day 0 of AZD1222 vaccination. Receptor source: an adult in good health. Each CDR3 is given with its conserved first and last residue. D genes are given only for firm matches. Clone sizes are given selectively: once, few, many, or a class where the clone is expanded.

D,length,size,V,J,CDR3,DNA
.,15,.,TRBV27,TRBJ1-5,CASSRGGPSNQPQHF,TGTGCCAGCAGTAGGGGGGGCCCAAGCAATCAGCCCCAGCATTTT
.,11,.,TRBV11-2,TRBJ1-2,CASSLMGGYTF,TGTGCCAGCAGCTTAATGGGTGGCTACACCTTC
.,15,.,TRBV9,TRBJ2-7,CASSVGGRGEYEQYF,TGTGCCAGCAGCGTAGGGGGTAGAGGGGAGTACGAGCAGTACTTC
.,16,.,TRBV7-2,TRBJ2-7,CASSPLNPRTDYEQYF,TGTGCCAGCAGCCCGCTCAACCCCCGGACAGACTACGAGCAGTACTTC
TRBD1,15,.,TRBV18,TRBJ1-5,CASSPPDRGDQPQHF,TGTGCCAGCTCTCCTCCGGACAGGGGGGATCAGCCCCAGCATTTT
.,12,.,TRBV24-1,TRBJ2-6,CATSAGANVLTF,TGTGCCACCAGTGCTGGGGCCAACGTCCTGACTTTC
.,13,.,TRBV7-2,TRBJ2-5,CASSRHHKETQYF,TGTGCCAGCAGCCGTCACCACAAAGAGACCCAGTACTTC
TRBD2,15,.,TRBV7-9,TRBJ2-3,CASSTGTSMSDTQYF,TGTGCCAGCAGCACCGGGACTAGCATGTCCGATACGCAGTATTTT
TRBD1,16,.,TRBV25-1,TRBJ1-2,CASSEPRGTGKDGYTF,TGTGCCAGCAGTGAACCCAGGGGGACAGGGAAGGATGGCTACACCTTC
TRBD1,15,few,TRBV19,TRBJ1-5,CASVEDRGRGQPQHF,TGTGCCAGCGTGGAGGACAGGGGGCGCGGTCAGCCCCAGCATTTT
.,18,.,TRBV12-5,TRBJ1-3,CASGLVPKQGSGGNTIYF,TGTGCTAGTGGTTTGGTACCTAAACAAGGATCGGGCGGAAACACCATATATTTT
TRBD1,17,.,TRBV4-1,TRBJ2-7,CASSQEENRGPTYEQYF,TGCGCCAGCAGCCAAGAGGAGAACAGGGGTCCTACCTACGAGCAGTACTTC
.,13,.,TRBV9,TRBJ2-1,CASSVGALNEQFF,TGTGCCAGCAGCGTAGGAGCGTTGAATGAGCAGTTCTTC
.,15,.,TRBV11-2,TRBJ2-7,CASSVAISPTYEQYF,TGTGCCAGCAGCGTCGCCATTTCACCTACCTACGAGCAGTACTTC
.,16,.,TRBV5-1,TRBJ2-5,CASSLVAGADSETQYF,TGCGCCAGCAGCTTGGTTGCAGGGGCAGATTCGGAGACCCAGTACTTC